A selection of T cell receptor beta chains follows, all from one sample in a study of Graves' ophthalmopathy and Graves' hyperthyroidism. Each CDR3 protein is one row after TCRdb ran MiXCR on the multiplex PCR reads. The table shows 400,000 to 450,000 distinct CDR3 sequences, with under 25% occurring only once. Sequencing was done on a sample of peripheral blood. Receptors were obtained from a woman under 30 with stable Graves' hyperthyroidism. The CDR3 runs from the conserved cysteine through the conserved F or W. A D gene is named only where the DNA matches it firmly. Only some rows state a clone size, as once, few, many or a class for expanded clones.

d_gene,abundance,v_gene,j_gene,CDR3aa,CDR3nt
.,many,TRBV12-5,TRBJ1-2,CASVRGGLGGYTF,TGTGCTAGTGTCAGAGGAGGCCTCGGAGGCTACACCTTC
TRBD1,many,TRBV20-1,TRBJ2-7,CSAGQRTYEQYF,TGCAGTGCGGGACAGCGAACCTACGAGCAGTACTTC
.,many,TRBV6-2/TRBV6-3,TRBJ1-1,CASSYSQGGTEAFF,TGTGCCAGCAGTTACTCGCAGGGAGGAACTGAAGCTTTCTTT
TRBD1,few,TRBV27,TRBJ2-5,CASRNDPGGRETQYF,TGTGCCAGCAGAAATGATCCAGGGGGCCGGGAGACCCAGTACTTC
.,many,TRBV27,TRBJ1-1,CASRGGGGTTEAFF,TGTGCCAGTAGGGGTGGGGGCGGGACCACTGAAGCTTTCTTT
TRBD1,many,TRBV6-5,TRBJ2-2,CASSHGTGGAGELFF,TGTGCCAGCAGTCACGGGACAGGGGGGGCCGGGGAGCTGTTTTTT
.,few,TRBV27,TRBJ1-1,CASSGGELSNTEAFF,TGTGCCAGCAGCGGGGGGGAGCTCAGCAACACTGAAGCTTTCTTT
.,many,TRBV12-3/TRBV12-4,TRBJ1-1,CASSLGGVDTEAFF,TGTGCCAGCAGCCTCGGGGGAGTTGACACTGAAGCTTTCTTT
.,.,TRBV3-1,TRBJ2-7,CASSQVSQLYEQYF,TGTGCCAGCAGCCAAGTATCACAGCTCTACGAGCAGTACTTC
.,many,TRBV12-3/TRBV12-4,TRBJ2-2,CASSPIQGVAGELFF,TGTGCCAGCAGTCCCATACAGGGCGTCGCCGGGGAGCTGTTTTTT
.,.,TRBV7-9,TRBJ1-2,CASSLTGNGYPF,TGTGCCAGCAGCCTAACAGGGAATGGCTACCCCTTC